These T cell receptor beta chains were read from a single sample in a study of early T cells in non-severe SARS-CoV-2 infection. In TCRdb, the 5' RACE reads were re-called with MiXCR into one record per CDR3 protein. Among roughly 70,000 distinct CDR3 sequences, less than 20% were seen once, and the ten largest hold more than 7.5%. The material was whole blood, obtained at baseline. Every receptor here comes from an adult who was a healthcare worker with PCR-confirmed SARS-CoV-2 infection or an uninfected control (not recorded which). CDR3s include the opening cysteine and the closing phenylalanine or tryptophan. The D gene is left open where the match is weak. Size tells how often a clone was seen (once, few, many) or the class of an expanded clone, and some rows leave it out.

size	V	D	J	CDR3
few	TRBV7-2	.	TRBJ2-3	CASRSSGTDTQYF
few	TRBV5-4	.	TRBJ2-4	CASSAWTAQAKNIQYF
.	TRBV5-4	.	TRBJ2-5	CASSPRDQETQYF
many	TRBV6-5	.	TRBJ2-5	CASSYLGSRETQYF
.	TRBV20-1	TRBD2	TRBJ2-3	CSAARTSGGTDTQYF
.	TRBV2	.	TRBJ2-3	CASREGPSTITDTQYF
.	TRBV18	.	TRBJ2-1	CASSPGPDSYNEQFF
few	TRBV10-1	.	TRBJ2-5	CASSASKKEETQYF
.	TRBV13	TRBD1	TRBJ2-1	CASSLRTGILDF
.	TRBV12-3/TRBV12-4	TRBD1	TRBJ1-6	CASSVNRGSPLHF
.	TRBV7-8	.	TRBJ2-7	CASSFPSGDYEQYF
.	TRBV7-2	TRBD2	TRBJ2-7	CASTPPWTSGSPNYEQYF
.	TRBV7-9	.	TRBJ1-5	CASSLASNQPQHF
few	TRBV24-1	.	TRBJ2-1	CATSDATRDTEQFF
few	TRBV7-2	TRBD2	TRBJ2-3	CASSSTSGGTYTQYF
many	TRBV6-2/TRBV6-3	.	TRBJ2-2	CASSRGAGNTGELFF
many	TRBV18	.	TRBJ2-5	CASSPGETQYF
few	TRBV5-1	TRBD1	TRBJ2-7	CASSGDSLTYEQYF
.	TRBV30	.	TRBJ1-6	CAWSTGPNSPLHF
few	TRBV11-2	.	TRBJ2-1	CASSLARYYNEQFF
many	TRBV18	.	TRBJ2-7	CASSPPGTASYEQYF
.	TRBV6-2/TRBV6-3	.	TRBJ2-5	CASRGPSFGETQYF
few	TRBV5-1	.	TRBJ1-1	CASLGETEAFF
.	TRBV13	.	TRBJ2-1	CASSLPRVARPNEQFF
.	TRBV6-1	.	TRBJ2-5	CASSEHQETQYF
.	TRBV5-4	.	TRBJ1-6	CASSLMADSPLHF
.	TRBV4-2	TRBD2	TRBJ2-7	CASSQDVAGVRLPSYEQYF
few	TRBV6-5	.	TRBJ2-7	CASSYSSAQASYEQYF
.	TRBV27	.	TRBJ1-5	CASSFRVFDQPQHF
few	TRBV2	.	TRBJ2-5	CASSHAKGTQYF
.	TRBV25-1	.	TRBJ2-2	CASTDQNTGELFF
.	TRBV5-1	TRBD1	TRBJ2-7	CASSLYRGRGEQYF
few	TRBV27	TRBD1	TRBJ1-4	CASSFRQGRNEKLFF
few	TRBV18	TRBD1	TRBJ2-7	CASTPGQGGYEQYF
.	TRBV28	TRBD1	TRBJ1-5	CASSPPGQENPQHF
.	TRBV9	.	TRBJ2-3	CASSVVGASSTDTQYF
many	TRBV6-5	.	TRBJ1-2	CASSYSGKTNYGYTF
few	TRBV6-1	TRBD2	TRBJ2-1	CASSALAGFNNEQFF
few	TRBV20-1	TRBD2	TRBJ2-1	CSASPGSGSEQFF
.	TRBV6-1	.	TRBJ1-1	CASSTDRINTEAFF
many	TRBV14	.	TRBJ2-4	CASSQDGGAKNIQYF
.	TRBV29-1	.	TRBJ1-1	CSVEDVVNTEAFF
.	TRBV13	.	TRBJ2-1	CASSPQRNEQFF
.	TRBV6-5	.	TRBJ2-2	CASSYSGRQNTGELFF